This entry lists 13 T cell receptor beta chains sequenced from one sample in a study of blood T cell repertoires in COVID-19. Assay: immunoSEQ multiplex PCR; the TCRdb copy retains only in-frame clones and omits some. The sample shows more than 120,000 clones, about 92% of them seen only once. Sequences were obtained from peripheral blood. The receptors come from a human donor in a cohort sampled during active COVID-19.

V is TRBV3-1 (or the pseudogene TRBV3-2) and J is TRBJ1-1; possibly TRBD1 for D (5 bases). Germline V gene sequence: CDR1 LGHDT, CDR2 YNNKEL (reference sequence). With 3 bases removed from V and 1 base from J, the gap between germline ends came to 6 bases. CDR3 length: 13 residues. In nucleotides, the CDR3 is TGTGCCAGCAGCCACGGGGGGAACACTGAAGCTTTCTTT. It translates to CASSHGGNTEAFF.

This chain joins TRBV6-1 and TRBJ1-6; tentatively, D is TRBD1 (5 bases). The germline gives CDR1 MNHNS, CDR2 SASEGT. Trimming left V 3 bases short and J 4 bases short, with 7 bases between. This CDR3 region has 14 residues. The CDR3 sequence: CASSDRVYNSPLHF. CDR3 in DNA: TGTGCCAGCAGTGACAGGGTTTATAATTCACCCCTCCACTTT.

As for this clone: Relative to the germline gene, one junction end is altered; a read error may explain this. The gene calls are TRBV5-6 and TRBJ2-5, with 9 bases lining up with TRBD2. The CDR3 extends over 17 amino acids. Looked up from germline, CDR1 is SGHDT and CDR2 is YYEEEE. The CDR3 bases are TGTGCCCGCAGCTTGTTGCCGAGCGGGGGGTTAGGGGAGACCCAGTACTTC. Protein product: CARSLLPSGGLGETQYF.

The chain carries TRBV19 and TRBJ1-5; D not resolved. V lost 8 bases and J lost 0, with 11 bases in between. The germline CDR1 and CDR2 sequences are LNHDA and SQIVND (reference sequence). This CDR3 spans 14 amino acids. CDR3 DNA sequence: TGTGCCAGTTGGGGAGCCCATAGCAATCAGCCCCAGCATTTT. Its translation is CASWGAHSNQPQHF.

This rearrangement joins TRBV7-3 to TRBJ2-1; 9 bases agree with TRBD1. Per germline, CDR1 SGHTA and CDR2 FQGTGA. The V and J ends lost 5 bases and 7 bases, in that order; junction bases with no gene match: 9. This CDR3 spans 15 amino acids. Here the CDR3 DNA reads TGTGCCAGCAGCAAGGGACAGGGAAATTGGAATGAGCAGTTCTTC. This encodes CASSKGQGNWNEQFF. Full variable domain (rest looked up from reference TRBV7-3 and TRBJ2-1): GAGVSQTPSNKVTEKGKYVELRCDPISGHTALYWYRQSLGQGPEFLIYFQGTGAADDSGLPNDRFFAVRPEGSVSTLKIQRTERGDSAVYLCASSKGQGNWNEQFFGPGTRLTVL.

The rearrangement uses TRBV18 and TRBJ1-2; 7 nucleotides line up with TRBD1. Germline V gene lookup returns CDR1 KGHSH and CDR2 LQKENI. CDR3 length: 13 amino acids. Losses at the gene ends were 4 bases for V and 6 bases for J; bases not matched to a gene: 5. CDR3 protein: CASSQNRGDGYTF. In nucleotides, the CDR3 is TGTGCCAGCTCACAAAACAGGGGTGATGGCTACACCTTC.

The chain carries TRBV10-3 and TRBJ1-1; TRBD1 agrees at 7 bases. V trimming: 5 bases; J trimming: 0 bases; junction bases outside the gene matches: 6. The CDR3 runs 15 residues. Looked up from germline, CDR1 is ENHRY and CDR2 is SYGVKD. The CDR3 reads CAISNDRALNTEAFF. The CDR3 bases are TGTGCCATCAGTAACGACAGGGCCCTGAACACTGAAGCTTTCTTT.

The chain carries TRBV9 and TRBJ2-3; the D gene is possibly TRBD1 (8 bases). Germline lookup yields CDR1 SGDLS and CDR2 YYNGEE. With 1 base removed from V and 2 bases from J, the gap between germline ends came to 11 bases. CDR3 length equals 15 residues. CDR3 DNA sequence: TGTGCCAGCAGCGTAACAGGGGGGGCCACAGATACGCAGTATTTT. It translates to CASSVTGGATDTQYF.

The rearrangement links TRBV4-2 to TRBJ2-7; TRBD1 matches at 9 bases. The CDR3 loop spans 13 amino acids. The trim removed 8 bases at V and 0 bases at J, leaving 2 bases unmatched. Germline CDR1 and CDR2: LGHNA and YNFKEQ. The chain's CDR3 is CASGQGFSYEQYF. The CDR3 DNA reads TGTGCCAGCGGACAGGGGTTCTCCTACGAGCAGTACTTC.

The V call is TRBV18, the J call TRBJ1-6, with 9 bases lining up with TRBD1. Germline V gene data show CDR1 as KGHSH and CDR2 as LQKENI. Germline trimming cut 3 bases from V and 8 bases from J; bases unmatched to any gene: 2. The CDR3 consists of 14 residues. CDR3: CASSPTGGDSPLHF. For the CDR3, the DNA is TGTGCCAGCTCACCGACAGGGGGTGATTCACCCCTCCACTTT.

In nucleotides, the CDR3 is TGTGCCAGCAGTTACACAGCGGGGGGGTATTCCTACAATGAGCAGTTCTTC. As protein: CASSYTAGGYSYNEQFF. The V and J genes are TRBV6-2 or TRBV6-3 and TRBJ2-1; 10 nucleotides align to TRBD2. The CDR3 runs to 17 residues. Trimming removed 2 bases from V and 1 base from J; junction bases left unmatched: 5. Germline CDR1 and CDR2: MNHEY and SVGEGT.

The gene calls are TRBV12-3 or TRBV12-4 and TRBJ1-1; D unresolved. CDR3 length: 13 amino acids. V dropped 10 bases and J dropped 4 bases, with 16 bases sitting between them. The CDR3 region is CATDPGRRTEAFF. The CDR3, as DNA: TGTGCCACCGATCCAGGCAGGCGCACTGAAGCTTTCTTT.

This rearrangement joins TRBV9 to TRBJ1-2; the D is unclear. The CDR3 consists of 12 residues. V lost 4 bases to trimming and J lost 10 bases, with 14 bases between them. Germline CDR1 SGDLS, CDR2 YYNGEE. Written as DNA, the CDR3 is TGTGCCAGCAGCTCCCGACTTAACTACTACACCTTC. Amino acid sequence: CASSSRLNYYTF. Supplemented by reference TRBV9 and TRBJ1-2, the full variable domain reads DSGVTQTPKHLITATGQRVTLRCSPRSGDLSVYWYQQSLDQGLQFLIQYYNGEERAKGNILERFSAQQFPDLHSELNLSSLELGDSALYFCASSSRLNYYTFGSGTRLTVV.